What follows are 2 T cell receptor beta chains derived from one specimen sequenced in a study of blood T cell repertoires in COVID-19. Using immunoSEQ multiplex PCR, the repertoire was profiled, and TCRdb retains in-frame clones only, with some absent. The sample has over 200,000 clones, approximately 87% seen once; the top ten hold over 3%. The sample taken for sequencing was PBMCs or T cells enriched from blood (not recorded which). The origin of the receptors is a woman between 45 and 60 years old in a cohort exposed to, infected with or recovered from COVID-19 (not recorded which).

This clone occurred a few times. The V and J genes are TRBV7-6 and TRBJ2-1; no definite D call. The germline CDR1 and CDR2 sequences are SGHVS and FNYEAQ. The CDR3 loop spans 14 amino acids. V dropped 3 bases and J dropped 4 bases, with 10 bases sitting between them. The CDR3 bases are TGTGCCAGCAGCTTGCGCAGGAAGTACAATGAGCAGTTCTTC. Its protein is CASSLRRKYNEQFF. Drawing the rest from reference TRBV7-6 and TRBJ2-1, the complete variable domain is GAGVSQSPRYKVTKRGQDVALRCDPISGHVSLYWYRQALGQGPEFLTYFNYEAQQDKSGLPNDRFSAERPEGSISTLTIQRTEQRDSAMYRCASSLRRKYNEQFFGPGTRLTVL.

J is TRBJ1-2 and V is TRBV10-3; 9 bases are a match to TRBD1. The germline gives CDR1 ENHRY, CDR2 SYGVKD. The CDR3 totals 14 residues. J was trimmed by 2 bases and V by 4 bases; bases with no gene match: 2. The CDR3 sequence: CAISGQGGNYGYTF. The CDR3 DNA is TGTGCCATCAGTGGACAGGGGGGAAACTATGGCTACACCTTC.